The 5 T cell receptor beta chains listed next were all sequenced from one sample in a study of brain T cells in children with intractable seizures. The protocol was immunoSEQ multiplex PCR, while the TCRdb copy is restricted to in-frame clones and leaves out a portion. Among approximately 330,000 clones, roughly 92% were seen once, and the ten largest hold 5% to 7%. Time point in this sample: blood from clinic visit 5 months post-surgery; TSC patient then seizure free. Sequenced here: peripheral blood, sampled 5 to 6 months after surgery. These receptors were taken from a boy in the first two years of life with tuberous sclerosis and intractable seizures.

The chain recombines TRBV9 with TRBJ2-7; 12 bases map to TRBD2. This CDR3 comprises 13 residues. With V trimmed by 4 bases and J by 7 bases, 3 bases remained unmatched. Germline V gene lookup returns CDR1 SGDLS and CDR2 YYNGEE. The CDR3 is CASSSGTSGEQYF. The CDR3 DNA reads as TGTGCCAGCAGCTCGGGGACTAGCGGGGAGCAGTACTTC.

In this sample, this clone turned up a few times. J is TRBJ1-1 and V is TRBV13; unclear D gene. V lost 5 bases, J lost 2 bases, and 12 bases lay in between. This CDR3 has 14 amino acids. From germline, CDR1 is PRHDT and CDR2 FYEKMQ (reference sequence). In DNA form, the CDR3 reads TGTGCCAGCAGCCCCGGACGGTCAAACACTGAAGCTTTCTTT. Translated: CASSPGRSNTEAFF.

This clone was seen once. This rearrangement joins TRBV30 to TRBJ2-7; D not resolved. Looked up from germline, CDR1 is GTSNPN and CDR2 is SVGIG (reference sequence). V lost 2 bases and J 6 bases, leaving 14 bases between the germline ends. This CDR3 is 13 amino acids long. This CDR3 is CAWSKGWQGEQYF. The DNA for the CDR3 is TGTGCCTGGAGTAAGGGATGGCAAGGCGAGCAGTACTTC.

The genes are TRBV29-1 and TRBJ2-1; TRBD2 matches at 10 bases. The V gene end was trimmed by 5 bases and the J gene end by 4 bases; junction bases not matched to a gene: 17. The germline CDR1 and CDR2 sequences are SQVTM and ANQGSEA. The CDR3 sequence is 18 residues long. CDR3 DNA: TGCAGCGTTCCCCGAAGGGCTAGCGGGGGCCAGAAATACAATGAGCAGTTCTTC. It encodes CSVPRRASGGQKYNEQFF.

The chain uses TRBV9 and TRBJ1-6, with D maybe TRBD1 (5 bases). V lost 0 bases to trimming and J lost 3 bases, with 10 bases between them. CDR1 is SGDLS, CDR2 YYNGEE, per germline. CDR3 length: 16 amino acids. CDR3 sequence: CASSVAGGGYNSPLHF. The CDR3 DNA sequence: TGTGCCAGCAGCGTAGCTGGGGGGGGCTATAATTCACCCCTCCACTTT.